Listed below are T cell receptor beta chains from one sample, sequenced in a study of blood T cell repertoires in COVID-19. Sequencing used immunoSEQ multiplex PCR; TCRdb keeps in-frame clones, though not all of them. The table records some 150,000 clones, under 90% of them present only once. The material sequenced was peripheral blood. Receptors were obtained from a human donor in a cohort sampled during active COVID-19. CDR3s include the opening cysteine and the closing phenylalanine or tryptophan. Fields, in order: J gene, V gene, CDR3 length, clone size, D gene, CDR3 DNA, CDR3 protein. The D gene is left open where the match is weak. Only some rows state a clone size, as once, few, many or a class for expanded clones.

J gene: TRBJ1-2; V gene: TRBV14; CDR3 length: 14; clone size: -; D gene: TRBD1; CDR3 DNA: TGTGCCAGCACCTTGACAGGGGCCGGCTATGGCTACACCTTC; CDR3 protein: CASTLTGAGYGYTF
J gene: TRBJ1-2; V gene: TRBV6-2/TRBV6-3; CDR3 length: 13; clone size: -; D gene: -; CDR3 DNA: TGTGCCAGCAGTTACTCGACACGATATGGCTACACCTTC; CDR3 protein: CASSYSTRYGYTF
J gene: TRBJ2-3; V gene: TRBV29-1; CDR3 length: 11; clone size: -; D gene: -; CDR3 DNA: TGCAGCGTTGAAGAGGGGGGAACGCAGTATTTT; CDR3 protein: CSVEEGGTQYF
J gene: TRBJ1-2; V gene: TRBV12-3/TRBV12-4; CDR3 length: 13; clone size: -; D gene: -; CDR3 DNA: TGTGCCAGCAGTTTGTACAGGGATTACGGCTACACCTTC; CDR3 protein: CASSLYRDYGYTF
J gene: TRBJ2-3; V gene: TRBV13; CDR3 length: 18; clone size: -; D gene: TRBD2; CDR3 DNA: TGTGCCAGCAGCTTAGTTCCCCCAGCGGGGGGGCTGGTGGATACGCAGTATTTT; CDR3 protein: CASSLVPPAGGLVDTQYF
J gene: TRBJ2-4; V gene: TRBV11-2; CDR3 length: 17; clone size: -; D gene: -; CDR3 DNA: TGTGCCAGCAGCTCCCCCGAGCGGGCCCAAACCAAAAACATTCAGTACTTC; CDR3 protein: CASSSPERAQTKNIQYF
J gene: TRBJ2-3; V gene: TRBV5-1; CDR3 length: 15; clone size: -; D gene: TRBD2; CDR3 DNA: TGCGCCAGCAGCTTCGGACGGGAGGGCACAGATACGCAGTATTTT; CDR3 protein: CASSFGREGTDTQYF
J gene: TRBJ2-7; V gene: TRBV7-3; CDR3 length: 14; clone size: -; D gene: -; CDR3 DNA: TGTGCCAGCAGCCCTGGGGGGTCTCTCTACGAGCAGTACTTC; CDR3 protein: CASSPGGSLYEQYF
J gene: TRBJ2-2; V gene: TRBV7-7; CDR3 length: 15; clone size: -; D gene: TRBD1; CDR3 DNA: TGTGCCAGCAGCTTGACAGGGGGGTTCACCGGGGAGCTGTTTTTT; CDR3 protein: CASSLTGGFTGELFF
J gene: TRBJ1-5; V gene: TRBV6-1; CDR3 length: 16; clone size: few; D gene: -; CDR3 DNA: TGTGCCAGCAGTGCTTCCGGGACACGGAGCAATCAGCCCCAGCATTTT; CDR3 protein: CASSASGTRSNQPQHF